Each of the 27 T cell receptor beta chains below was sequenced from the same sample in a study of T cell responses to AZD1222 COVID-19 vaccine. The data were produced by immunoSEQ multiplex PCR, yet TCRdb's version contains in-frame clones alone and is incomplete. The profile covers 130,000 to 150,000 clones, with about 87% appearing a single time and more than 2% taken by the ten largest. The sequencing here drew on peripheral blood, taken on day 0 of AZD1222 vaccination. The receptors originated from an adult in good health.

The rearrangement joins TRBV27 to TRBJ2-1; a weak D match, TRBD2 (6 bases). The germline V gene encodes CDR1 MNHEY and CDR2 SMNVEV (reference sequence). This CDR3 region has 15 residues. The germline V and J ends were trimmed by 5 bases and 9 bases, with 20 bases remaining between them. In DNA form, the CDR3 reads TGTGCCAGCAGTCGACGGGAGACGAGGATCCGTGAGCAGTTCTTC. Translating it yields CASSRRETRIREQFF.

V usage is TRBV3-1 (or the pseudogene TRBV3-2) and J usage is TRBJ2-1; possibly TRBD1 for D (6 bases). Deletions cut 4 bases from V and 9 bases from J, with 16 bases between. In germline, CDR1 is LGHDT, CDR2 YNNKEL (reference sequence). This CDR3 has 14 residues. In DNA form, the CDR3 reads TGTGCCAGCAGCCCCTCCCCAGGGGCGGGTGAGCAGTTCTTC. The encoded protein is CASSPSPGAGEQFF.

The rearrangement joins TRBV19 to TRBJ1-3; TRBD1 is a possible D gene (6 bases). The germline V gene has CDR1 LNHDA and CDR2 SQIVND (reference sequence). The CDR3 consists of 17 residues. The germline V and J ends were trimmed by 3 bases and 0 bases, with 15 bases remaining between them. CDR3 DNA: TGTGCCAGTAGTATGCAGGGGACCTCTCTCTCTGGAAACACCATATATTTT. Encoded protein: CASSMQGTSLSGNTIYF.

The V gene is TRBV30, the J gene TRBJ1-5; D unclear. Germline loops: CDR1 GTSNPN, CDR2 SVGIG (reference sequence). The ends were cut back, 1 base at V and 5 bases at J, with 9 bases in the middle. The CDR3 loop spans 13 amino acids. This chain's CDR3 is CAWSEADDQPQHF. The CDR3, as DNA: TGTGCCTGGAGTGAGGCAGACGATCAGCCCCAGCATTTT. The full variable domain, completed using reference TRBV30 and TRBJ1-5, is SQTIHQWPATLVQPVGSPLSLECTVEGTSNPNLYWYRQAAGRGLQLLFYSVGIGQISSEVPQNLSASRPQDRQFILSSKKLLLSDSGFYLCAWSEADDQPQHFGDGTRLSIL.

This clone was observed a few times. The chain combines TRBV9 with TRBJ2-7; no firm D call. The CDR3 loop spans 14 amino acids. The germline gives CDR1 SGDLS, CDR2 YYNGEE. Trimming pared 0 bases from V and 0 bases from J, leaving 7 bases between. Here the CDR3 reads CASSVAMTSYEQYF. The CDR3 coding sequence is TGTGCCAGCAGCGTAGCGATGACCTCCTACGAGCAGTACTTC.

The CDR3 reads CASSPSLYSPLHF. The CDR3 DNA is TGTGCCAGCTCACCTTCCCTATATTCACCCCTCCACTTT. V and J are TRBV18 and TRBJ1-6; no clear D gene. From germline, CDR1 is KGHSH and CDR2 LQKENI. The V end lost 3 bases, the J end lost 8 bases, and 8 bases lay between the germline ends. The CDR3 sequence is 13 residues long.

This sequence joins TRBV27 and TRBJ1-5; 7 bases match TRBD1. CDR1 and CDR2 (germline): MNHEY, SMNVEV (reference sequence). The CDR3 totals 14 residues. The V and J ends lost 4 bases and 4 bases, in that order; junction bases with no gene match: 4. The CDR3 spells CASSYGQENQPQHF. The CDR3 coding sequence is TGTGCCAGCAGTTACGGACAGGAGAATCAGCCCCAGCATTTT.

The J gene is TRBJ2-7, the V gene TRBV28, with D possibly being TRBD1 (5 bases). CDR1 and CDR2 (germline): MDHEN, SYDVKM. This CDR3 region has 16 residues. V was shortened by 5 bases and J by 0 bases, with 17 bases between the two germline ends. CDR3 DNA sequence: TGTGCCAGCAGTCCCCGGACACCCCTTAGCTCCTACGAGCAGTACTTC. This codes for CASSPRTPLSSYEQYF.

Points on this clone: Other DNA sequences in the sample encode the same CDR3. V gene TRBV6-5 combines with J gene TRBJ1-1; D is unresolved. This CDR3 has 14 amino acids. Trimming pared 2 bases from V and 1 base from J, leaving 8 bases between. Germline lookup yields CDR1 MNHEY and CDR2 SVGAGI. The CDR3 nucleotides read TGTGCCAGCAGTTACAGCGCCGGGAACACTGAAGCTTTCTTT. It yields the protein CASSYSAGNTEAFF.

J is TRBJ2-3 and V is TRBV13; D not resolved. Germline V gene lookup returns CDR1 PRHDT and CDR2 FYEKMQ (reference sequence). Trimming left V 5 bases short and J 2 bases short, with 14 bases between. CDR3 size: 15 residues. The CDR3 bases are TGTGCCAGCAGCGAATTTTCTCGGGTCACAGATACGCAGTATTTT. It is translated as CASSEFSRVTDTQYF.

This chain joins TRBV7-2 and TRBJ1-4; no reliable D call. With 1 base removed from V and 4 bases from J, the gap between germline ends came to 7 bases. This CDR3 comprises 14 residues. Per germline, CDR1 SGHTA and CDR2 FQGNSA. Here the CDR3 DNA reads TGTGCCAGCAGCTTAGACGGTAGTAATGAAAAACTGTTTTTT. Protein sequence: CASSLDGSNEKLFF.

The chain uses TRBV29-1 and TRBJ1-1; 11 nucleotides line up with TRBD1. This CDR3 has 13 residues. Looked up from germline, CDR1 is SQVTM and CDR2 is ANQGSEA. V dropped 6 bases and J dropped 4; count of bases not matched to a gene: 4. In DNA form, the CDR3 reads TGCAGCGTAGCCGGGACAGGGGGCACTGAAGCTTTCTTT. Translation gives CSVAGTGGTEAFF.

Details on this clone: Other DNA sequences within the sample encode an identical CDR3. This chain joins TRBV14 and TRBJ1-1; D remains unclear. Germline V CDR1 and CDR2: SGHDN, FVKESK. The CDR3 covers 12 residues. Deletions cut 1 base from V and 5 bases from J, with 5 bases between. CDR3 sequence reads: CASSQGGTEAFF. In nucleotides, the CDR3 is TGTGCCAGCAGCCAAGGGGGAACTGAAGCTTTCTTT.

The chain recombines TRBV6-6 with TRBJ2-1; 11 bases are shared with TRBD2. CDR3 length: 20 residues. With V trimmed by 6 bases and J by 2 bases, 18 bases remained unmatched. Germline V gene data show CDR1 as MNHNY and CDR2 as SVGAGI (reference sequence). CDR3 in amino acids: CASSSPQGKGLAAPYNEQFF. The CDR3 DNA follows: TGTGCCAGCAGCAGCCCACAGGGGAAGGGACTAGCGGCTCCCTACAATGAGCAGTTCTTC.

The chain uses TRBV24-1 and TRBJ2-6; D gene unclear. CDR3 length equals 15 residues. The germline CDR1 and CDR2 sequences are KGHDR and SFDVKD. Between the trimmed V and J ends, which lost 3 bases and 3 bases, there was a span of 8 bases. CDR3 DNA: TGTGCCACCAGTGATAATAGCTTTGGGGCCAACGTCCTGACTTTC. This gives the protein CATSDNSFGANVLTF.

The V call is TRBV11-2, the J call TRBJ1-4, with 7 bases that match TRBD1. Germline CDR1 SGHAT, CDR2 FQNNGV. J gave up 6 bases and V 5 bases, and 9 bases lay outside the gene matches. The CDR3 runs to 15 residues. CDR3 sequence (DNA): TGTGCCAGCAGCGTTAGAGGGGGCATGGATGAAAAACTGTTTTTT. Its translation is CASSVRGGMDEKLFF. Full variable domain (rest looked up from reference TRBV11-2 and TRBJ1-4): EAGVAQSPRYKIIEKRQSVAFWCNPISGHATLYWYQQILGQGPKLLIQFQNNGVVDDSQLPKDRFSAERLKGVDSTLKIQPAKLEDSAVYLCASSVRGGMDEKLFFGSGTQLSVL.

The chain uses TRBV6-6 and TRBJ2-2, with 13 bases lining up with TRBD2. Losses at the gene ends were 5 bases for V and 9 bases for J; bases not matched to a gene: 12. Germline V lookup: CDR1 MNHNY, CDR2 SVGAGI (reference sequence). This CDR3 has 17 amino acids. The CDR3 reads CASSLRGGLAGTRELFF. Here the CDR3 DNA reads TGTGCCAGCAGTCTAAGGGGGGGACTAGCGGGAACCAGGGAGCTGTTTTTT.

The sample holds one count of this clone. The rearrangement links TRBV29-1 to TRBJ1-2; D remains unclear. The ends were cut back, 6 bases at V and 2 bases at J, with 7 bases in the middle. Germline-derived CDR1 and CDR2 are SQVTM and ANQGSEA. CDR3 size: 11 residues. The CDR3 reads CSVALNYGYTF. The CDR3 DNA reads TGCAGCGTCGCTTTAAACTATGGCTACACCTTC.

J is TRBJ2-3 and V is TRBV7-9, with a weak D call TRBD2 (6 bases). Per germline, CDR1 SEHNR and CDR2 FQNEAQ (reference sequence). V lost 6 bases to trimming and J lost 2 bases, with 6 bases between them. The CDR3 runs 12 residues. This chain's CDR3 is CASRGLTDTQYF. The CDR3 DNA follows: TGTGCCAGCAGGGGACTCACAGATACGCAGTATTTT.

This clone has a single count. This sequence joins TRBV5-8 and TRBJ1-2, with 11 positions matching TRBD1. V lost 3 bases and J lost 7; bases outside the gene matches: 8. The CDR3 covers 15 residues. Germline-derived CDR1 and CDR2 are SGHTS and YDEGEE. The CDR3, as DNA: TGTGCCAGCAGCTCCCCCTACGGACAGGGGGCTGGCTACACCTTC. Protein product: CASSSPYGQGAGYTF.

This sequence joins TRBV12-5 and TRBJ2-7; unclear D gene. With 6 bases removed from V and 1 base from J, the gap between germline ends came to 7 bases. The CDR3 is made up of 12 amino acids. The germline V gene has CDR1 LGHNT and CDR2 FRNRAP. The CDR3 bases are TGTGCTAGTGGCCCTACATCCTACGAGCAGTACTTC. It yields the protein CASGPTSYEQYF.

The gene calls are TRBV28 and TRBJ2-3; 7 nucleotides agree with TRBD1. The CDR3 totals 15 residues. V shed 7 bases and J 1 base; nucleotides not matched to a gene: 8. Germline V lookup: CDR1 MDHEN, CDR2 SYDVKM. DNA for the CDR3: TGTGCCAGCATCATGGGGGACAGAGGCACAGATACGCAGTATTTT. Protein product: CASIMGDRGTDTQYF. Full variable domain (rest looked up from reference TRBV28 and TRBJ2-3): DVKVTQSSRYLVKRTGEKVFLECVQDMDHENMFWYRQDPGLGLRLIYFSYDVKMKEKGDIPEGYSVSREKKERFSLILESASTNQTSMYLCASIMGDRGTDTQYFGPGTRLTVL.

The chain carries TRBV19 and TRBJ2-7; D remains ambiguous. The CDR3 spans 15 residues. Germline V gives CDR1 LNHDA, CDR2 SQIVND (reference sequence). Trimming removed 7 bases at V and 2 bases at J, with 18 bases between. The CDR3 reads CASTIGPGETYEQYF. The CDR3 DNA reads as TGTGCCAGTACCATCGGACCCGGTGAGACCTACGAGCAGTACTTC.

The CDR3 nucleotides are TGTGCCAGCAGTACCCGGAGAACCTACGAGCAGTACTTC. This gives the protein CASSTRRTYEQYF. The J gene is TRBJ2-7, the V gene TRBV27; D remains unclear. The CDR3 spans 13 residues. Trimming took off 5 bases at V and 2 bases at J, with 10 bases between the two ends. CDR1 is MNHEY and CDR2 is SMNVEV in the germline V gene (reference sequence).

The V gene is TRBV4-3, the J gene TRBJ2-1, with TRBD1 matching 9 bases. V gave up 4 bases and J gave up 1 base; unmatched junction bases: 5. The CDR3 sequence is 16 residues long. CDR1 LGHNA and CDR2 YSLEER come from the germline V gene. The CDR3: CASSPDGTGSYNEQFF. Here the CDR3 DNA reads TGCGCCAGCAGCCCCGACGGGACAGGGTCCTACAATGAGCAGTTCTTC.

The rearrangement links TRBV7-9 to TRBJ1-5, with D uncertain. Germline CDR1 and CDR2: SEHNR and FQNEAQ (reference sequence). The CDR3 is made up of 15 amino acids. V dropped 1 base and J dropped 5 bases, with 12 bases sitting between them. CDR3 sequence: CASSLEGSSYQPQHF. The CDR3 nucleotides are TGTGCCAGCAGCTTAGAGGGCAGTTCCTATCAGCCCCAGCATTTT.

This sequence joins TRBV6-1 and TRBJ2-7; 8 bases agree with TRBD2. The V gene end was trimmed by 5 bases and the J gene end by 4 bases; junction bases not matched to a gene: 10. CDR1 MNHNS and CDR2 SASEGT come from the germline V gene. The CDR3 covers 15 residues. The CDR3 reads CASSFRAGEGYEQYF. The DNA for the CDR3 is TGTGCCAGCAGTTTTAGAGCGGGAGAAGGGTACGAGCAGTACTTC.